The T cell receptor beta chain under discussion was sequenced for a study of CD8 T cells in ankylosing spondylitis. Whole-study findings and limits: About 8 highly homologous variants made up a TCR beta motif, and this motif appeared characteristic of ankylosing spondylitis blood.

Each CDR3 protein gets one entry after TCRdb re-called the 5' RACE reads with MiXCR. The sample lists some 200,000 distinct CDR3 sequences, about 13% occurring once. To note about this clonotype: The antigen remains unidentified.

Sequencing used blood, either unsorted or a sorted T cell fraction (not recorded which). The TCR originated in a male donor with ankylosing spondylitis or in good health (not recorded which).

The CDR3: CASIHEGAGPYF. CDR3 DNA sequence: TGTGCCAGCATCCATGAGGGGGCCGGGCCGTATTTT. The rearrangement joins TRBV11-2 to TRBJ2-3, with 7 positions matching TRBD1. Germline CDR1 is SGHAT and CDR2 is FQNNGV. This CDR3 spans 12 amino acids. With V trimmed by 7 bases and J by 14 bases, 12 bases remained unmatched.